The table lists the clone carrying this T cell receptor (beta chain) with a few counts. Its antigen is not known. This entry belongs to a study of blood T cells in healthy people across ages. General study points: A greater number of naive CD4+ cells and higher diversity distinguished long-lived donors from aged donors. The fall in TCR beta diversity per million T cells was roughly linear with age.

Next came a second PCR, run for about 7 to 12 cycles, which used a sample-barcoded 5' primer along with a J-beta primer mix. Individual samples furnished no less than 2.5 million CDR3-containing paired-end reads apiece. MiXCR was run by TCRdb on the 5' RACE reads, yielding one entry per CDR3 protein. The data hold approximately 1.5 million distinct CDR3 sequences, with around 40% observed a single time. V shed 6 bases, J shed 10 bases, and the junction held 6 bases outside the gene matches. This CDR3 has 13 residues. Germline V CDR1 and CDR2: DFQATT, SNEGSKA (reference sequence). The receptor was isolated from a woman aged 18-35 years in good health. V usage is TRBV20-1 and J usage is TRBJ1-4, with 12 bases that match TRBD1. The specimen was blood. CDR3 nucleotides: TGCAGTGCCCGGGACAGGGGGCTCGGAAAACTGTTTTTT. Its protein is CSARDRGLGKLFF.